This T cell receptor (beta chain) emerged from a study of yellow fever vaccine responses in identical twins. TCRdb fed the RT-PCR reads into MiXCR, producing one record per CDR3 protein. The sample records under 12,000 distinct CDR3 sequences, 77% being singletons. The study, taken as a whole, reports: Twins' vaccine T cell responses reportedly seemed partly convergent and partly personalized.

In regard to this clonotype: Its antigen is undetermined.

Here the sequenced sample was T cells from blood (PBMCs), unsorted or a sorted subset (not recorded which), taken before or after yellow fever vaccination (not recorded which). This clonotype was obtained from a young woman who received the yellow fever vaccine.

The CDR3 reads CASSLALYGTEAFF. In nucleotides, the CDR3 is TGTGCCAGCAGCTTAGCCCTGTATGGGACTGAAGCTTTCTTT. This sequence joins TRBV11-1 and TRBJ1-1; D not certain. V lost 0 bases to trimming and J lost 5 bases, with 10 bases between them. The CDR3 contains 14 residues. Per the germline V gene, CDR1 is SGHAT and CDR2 is FQDESV (reference sequence).